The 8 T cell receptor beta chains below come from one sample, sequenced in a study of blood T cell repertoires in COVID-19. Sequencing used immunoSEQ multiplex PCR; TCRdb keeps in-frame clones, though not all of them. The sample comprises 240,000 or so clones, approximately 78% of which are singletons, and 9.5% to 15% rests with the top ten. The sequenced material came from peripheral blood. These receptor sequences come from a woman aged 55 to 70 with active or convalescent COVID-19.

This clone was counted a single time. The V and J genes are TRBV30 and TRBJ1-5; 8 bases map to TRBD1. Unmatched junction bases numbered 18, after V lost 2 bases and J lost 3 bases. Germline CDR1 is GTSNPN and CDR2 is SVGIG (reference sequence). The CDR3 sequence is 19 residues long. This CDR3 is CAWSRLGARGQVVNQPQHF. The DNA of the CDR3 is TGTGCCTGGAGTCGTCTTGGGGCCAGGGGGCAGGTCGTCAATCAGCCCCAGCATTTT.

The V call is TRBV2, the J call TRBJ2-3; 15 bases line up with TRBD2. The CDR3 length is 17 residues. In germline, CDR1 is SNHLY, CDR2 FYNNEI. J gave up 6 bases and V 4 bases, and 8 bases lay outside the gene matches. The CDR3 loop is CASSGRRTSGGVDTQYF. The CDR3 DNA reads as TGTGCCAGCAGTGGAAGGAGGACTAGCGGGGGGGTTGATACGCAGTATTTT. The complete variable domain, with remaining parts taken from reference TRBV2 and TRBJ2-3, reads EPEVTQTPSHQVTQMGQEVILRCVPISNHLYFYWYRQILGQKVEFLVSFYNNEISEKSEIFDDQFSVERPDGSNFTLKIRSTKLEDSAMYFCASSGRRTSGGVDTQYFGPGTRLTVL.

The CDR3 here is CASSLTLTGSYGYTF. CDR3 coding DNA: TGTGCCAGCAGCCTTACCCTTACAGGGAGCTATGGCTACACCTTC. J is TRBJ1-2 and V is TRBV7-8; possibly TRBD1 for D (6 bases). V lost 5 bases and J lost 4, with 17 bases in between. The CDR3 is 15 amino acids. Germline assignment: CDR1 SGHVS and CDR2 FQNEAQ.

The CDR3, as DNA: TGTGCCAGCAGCACTGGACTAGCGGGTTACAATGAGCAGTTCTTC. As protein: CASSTGLAGYNEQFF. This chain joins TRBV7-2 and TRBJ2-1, with 11 bases aligning to TRBD2. Germline CDR1 reads SGHTA; CDR2 reads FQGNSA. Trimming at V came to 5 bases and at J to 4 bases, leaving 4 bases not matched to a gene. The CDR3 contains 15 residues.

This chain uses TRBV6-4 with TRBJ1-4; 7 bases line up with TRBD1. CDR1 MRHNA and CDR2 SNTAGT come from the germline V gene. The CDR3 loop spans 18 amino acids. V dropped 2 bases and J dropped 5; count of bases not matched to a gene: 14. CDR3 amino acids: CASSDLYSGQVPNEKLFF. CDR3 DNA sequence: TGTGCCAGCAGTGACCTCTATTCTGGACAGGTTCCGAATGAAAAACTGTTTTTT.

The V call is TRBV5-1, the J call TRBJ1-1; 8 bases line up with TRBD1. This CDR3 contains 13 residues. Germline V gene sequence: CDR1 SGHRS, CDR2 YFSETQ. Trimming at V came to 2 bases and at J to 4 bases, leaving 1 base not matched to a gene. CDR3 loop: CASSLQGGTEAFF. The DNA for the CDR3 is TGCGCCAGCAGCTTACAGGGGGGCACTGAAGCTTTCTTT.

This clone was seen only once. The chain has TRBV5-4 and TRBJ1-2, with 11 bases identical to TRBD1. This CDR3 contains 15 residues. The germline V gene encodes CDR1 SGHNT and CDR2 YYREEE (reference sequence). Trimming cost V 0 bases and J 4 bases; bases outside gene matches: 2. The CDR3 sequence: CASSLGTGGVYGYTF. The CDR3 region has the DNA TGTGCCAGCAGCTTGGGGACAGGGGGCGTCTATGGCTACACCTTC.

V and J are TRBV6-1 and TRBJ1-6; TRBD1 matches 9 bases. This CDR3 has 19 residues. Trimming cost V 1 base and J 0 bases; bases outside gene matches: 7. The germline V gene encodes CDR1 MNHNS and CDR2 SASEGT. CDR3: CASSEEGGQGSSYNSPLHF. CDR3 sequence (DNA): TGTGCCAGCAGTGAAGAGGGGGGACAGGGAAGCTCCTATAATTCACCCCTCCACTTT.